This T cell receptor beta chain was observed in a study of technical replicates of blood from a handful of donors. This CDR3 has 15 residues. V was pared by 0 bases and J by 7 bases, with 16 bases between. Per the germline V gene, CDR1 is MNHEY and CDR2 is SVGAGI. Some clones are missing from TCRdb's copy, which holds only in-frame ones; the method was immunoSEQ multiplex PCR. This table holds tens of thousands of clones, nearly 96% found once. J is TRBJ2-7 and V is TRBV6-5; D is ambiguous. Sequenced: T cells isolated from PBMCs. This TCR derives from a human donor in good health. CDR3 DNA: TGTGCCAGCAGTTACTCAGGTGTGGGCCTTGGGGAGCAGTACTTC. This sequence encodes CASSYSGVGLGEQYF.